This T cell receptor beta chain was observed in a study of T cells in Graves' hyperthyroidism and ophthalmopathy. This CDR3 contains 16 residues. V shed 6 bases, J shed 2 bases, and the junction held 9 bases outside the gene matches. In germline, CDR1 is SNHLY, CDR2 FYNNEI. Researchers took RNA transcripts and amplified the TCR beta CDR3 regions from them. The primer set for the first-round RT-PCR of the TCR CDR3 was HTBI. MiXCR, run by TCRdb on the multiplex PCR reads, gives a single entry per CDR3 protein. The table records about 560,000 distinct CDR3 sequences, 46% of them present only once. This chain links TRBV2 with TRBJ2-2, with 7 bases matching TRBD1. The source of this sequence is a woman aged 18-29 years with Graves' hyperthyroidism. Specimen: peripheral blood or thyroid tissue (not recorded which). CDR3 DNA sequence: TGTGCCAGCAGCTATTGGGGACAGAAAAACACCGGGGAGCTGTTTTTT. Translated: CASSYWGQKNTGELFF.